Listed below are T cell receptor beta chains from one sample, sequenced in a study of cytomegalovirus exposure and HLA in healthy donors. TCRdb's table, derived via immunoSEQ multiplex PCR, lists solely in-frame clones and lacks some. This sample carries fewer than 200,000 clones, under 75% of them seen once, and the ten largest clones take roughly 6.6%. Sequencing was carried out using PBMCs. These TCRs come from a man aged 40-49 years in good health and CMV-seropositive. CDR3s leave out the opening cysteine and the closing phenylalanine or tryptophan.

>TRBV7-6|TRBJ1-5
ASSLDAGGAGQPQH
>TRBV7-3|TRBJ1-2
ASSLTGGEGYT
>TRBV11-2|TRBJ2-2
ASSLGTQGTGELF
>TRBV7-8|TRBJ2-5
ASSLTGYQETQY
>TRBV14|TRBJ1-1
ASSQARGVNTEAF
>TRBV9|TRBJ2-2
ASSIRVTGELF
>TRBV9|TRBJ2-1
ASSAQGQGGSYNEQF
>TRBV7-3|TRBJ2-5
ASSLSSQETQY
>TRBV5-6|TRBJ1-5
ASSGTGIGNQPQH
>TRBV4-2|TRBJ2-1
ASSQDGGDNEQF
>TRBV4-1|TRBJ1-3
ASSKTGSRSGNTIY
>TRBV2|TRBJ1-6
ASSGGQVYNSPLH
>TRBV18|TRBJ1-1
ASSPRDRGMNTEAF
>TRBV4-3|TRBJ2-6
ASSQVRWQGESGANVLT
>TRBV5-1|TRBJ2-7
ARDDSDRPYEQY
>TRBV19|TRBJ2-4
ATADRSAKNIQY
>TRBV12-5|TRBJ2-6
ASGLRQGSGANVLT
>TRBV19|TRBJ2-7
ASSISGGETYEQY
>TRBV6-6|TRBJ2-7
ASILGTGAYEQY
>TRBV5-4|TRBJ1-4
ASSLDARGNEKLF
>TRBV11-2|TRBJ2-1
ASSLSVGNNEQF
>TRBV7-3|TRBJ2-3
ASSLTPYTDTQY
>TRBV7-2|TRBJ1-2
ASSSSTGGAYGYT
>TRBV6-5|TRBJ1-2
ASTKTGHGYT
>TRBV9|TRBJ2-7
ASSEGTHSSYEQY
>TRBV30|TRBJ1-3
AWTGGSGNTIY
>TRBV7-6|TRBJ1-1
ASSKGQINTEAF
>TRBV9|TRBJ1-2
ASSQTGAGYYGYT
>TRBV4-3|TRBJ2-4
ASSQGGPGNIQY
>TRBV11-1|TRBJ1-2
ASSEDGDYGYT
>TRBV7-9|TRBJ1-4
ASSAGQEKLF
>TRBV4-3|TRBJ2-2
ASSQEGLNTGELF
>TRBV19|TRBJ1-4
ASSLGLRGRGEKLF
>TRBV5-5|TRBJ1-1
ASSLGYSGVNTEAF
>TRBV6-5|TRBJ1-3
ASSNRGQGNTIY
>TRBV18|TRBJ2-7
ASSPRRGYEQY
>TRBV20-1|TRBJ1-1
SARGGVGAF
>TRBV25-1|TRBJ1-1
ASSELGRGVDTEAF
>TRBV2|TRBJ1-2
ASRYRDTANYGYT
>TRBV7-2|TRBJ2-3
ASSPTLATDTQY
>TRBV27|TRBJ2-1
ASSLGDGGSSYNEQF
>TRBV5-1|TRBJ1-2
ASSLEWLMVYT
>TRBV5-1|TRBJ1-5
ASSPQGSPNQPQH
>TRBV27|TRBJ2-7
ASGLVGGEQY
>TRBV4-1|TRBJ1-1
ASSQSPGTEAF
>TRBV29-1|TRBJ1-4
SAAGDLNEKLF
>TRBV19|TRBJ1-2
ATNTYRGPYGYT
>TRBV6-5|TRBJ1-5
ASRQNSNQPQH
>TRBV7-3|TRBJ2-3
ASSLIAGGSDTQY
>TRBV2|TRBJ2-7
ASSEVAGTSYEQY
>TRBV15|TRBJ2-7
ATSRGHLYEQY